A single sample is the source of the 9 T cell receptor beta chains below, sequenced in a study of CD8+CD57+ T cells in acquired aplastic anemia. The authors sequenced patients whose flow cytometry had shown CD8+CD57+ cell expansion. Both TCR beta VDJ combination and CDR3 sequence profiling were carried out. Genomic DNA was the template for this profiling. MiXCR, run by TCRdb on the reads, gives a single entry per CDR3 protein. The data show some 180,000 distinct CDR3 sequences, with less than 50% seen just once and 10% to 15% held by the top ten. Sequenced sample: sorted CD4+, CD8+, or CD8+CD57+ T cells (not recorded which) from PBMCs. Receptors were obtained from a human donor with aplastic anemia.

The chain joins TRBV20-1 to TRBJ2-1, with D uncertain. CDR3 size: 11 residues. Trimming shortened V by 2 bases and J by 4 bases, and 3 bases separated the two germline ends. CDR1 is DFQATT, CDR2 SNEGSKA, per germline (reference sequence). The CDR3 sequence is CSARWYNEQFF. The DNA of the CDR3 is TGCAGTGCTAGATGGTACAATGAGCAGTTCTTC.

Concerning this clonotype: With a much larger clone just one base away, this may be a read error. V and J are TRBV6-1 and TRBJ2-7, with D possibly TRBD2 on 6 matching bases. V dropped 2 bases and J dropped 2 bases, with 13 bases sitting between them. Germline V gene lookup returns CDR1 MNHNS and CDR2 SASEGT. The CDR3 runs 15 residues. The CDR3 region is CASSEWGVETYEQYF. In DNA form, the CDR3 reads TGTGCCAGCAGTGAATGGGGGGTGGAAACCTACGAGCAGTACTTC.

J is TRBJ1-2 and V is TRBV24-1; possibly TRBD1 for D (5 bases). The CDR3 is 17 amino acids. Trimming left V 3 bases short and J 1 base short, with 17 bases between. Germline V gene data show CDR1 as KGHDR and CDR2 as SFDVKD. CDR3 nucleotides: TGTGCCACCAGTGATCCCCGTGGGCAGGGTGGTAACTATGGCTACACCTTC. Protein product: CATSDPRGQGGNYGYTF.

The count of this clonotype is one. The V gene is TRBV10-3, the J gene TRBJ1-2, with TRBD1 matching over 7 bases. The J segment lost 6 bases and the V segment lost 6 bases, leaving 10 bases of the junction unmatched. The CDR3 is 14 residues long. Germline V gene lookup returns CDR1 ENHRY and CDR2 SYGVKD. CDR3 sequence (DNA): TGTGCCATCAGACGACCGACAGGGTATAATGGCTACACCTTC. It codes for CAIRRPTGYNGYTF.

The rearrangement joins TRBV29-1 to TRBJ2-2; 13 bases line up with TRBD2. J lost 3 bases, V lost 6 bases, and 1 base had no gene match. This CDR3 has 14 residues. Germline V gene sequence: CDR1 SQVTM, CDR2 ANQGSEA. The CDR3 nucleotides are TGCAGCGTCACTAGCGGGAGGGACACCGGGGAGCTGTTTTTT. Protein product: CSVTSGRDTGELFF.

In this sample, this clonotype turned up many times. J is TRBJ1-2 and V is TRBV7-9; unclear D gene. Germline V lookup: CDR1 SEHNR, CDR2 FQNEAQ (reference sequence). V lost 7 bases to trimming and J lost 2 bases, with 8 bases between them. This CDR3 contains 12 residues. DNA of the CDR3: TGTGCCAGCACCCCTGGAAACTATGGCTACACCTTC. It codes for CASTPGNYGYTF.

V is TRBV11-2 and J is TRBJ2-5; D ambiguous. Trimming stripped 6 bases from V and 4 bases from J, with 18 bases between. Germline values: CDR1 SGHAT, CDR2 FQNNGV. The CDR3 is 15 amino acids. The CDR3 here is CASSETILTGETQYF. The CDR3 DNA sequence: TGTGCCAGCAGTGAAACTATTCTGACGGGAGAGACCCAGTACTTC.

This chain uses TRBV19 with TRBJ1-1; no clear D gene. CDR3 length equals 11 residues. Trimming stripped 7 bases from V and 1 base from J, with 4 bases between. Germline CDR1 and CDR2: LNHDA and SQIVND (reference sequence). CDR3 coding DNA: TGTGCCAGTATTGAGAACACTGAAGCTTTCTTT. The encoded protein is CASIENTEAFF.

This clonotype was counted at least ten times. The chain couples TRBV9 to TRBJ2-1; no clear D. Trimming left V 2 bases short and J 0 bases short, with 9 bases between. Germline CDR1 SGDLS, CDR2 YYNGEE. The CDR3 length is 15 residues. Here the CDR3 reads CASSVTSSSYNEQFF. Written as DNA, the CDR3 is TGTGCCAGCAGCGTCACCAGTAGCTCCTACAATGAGCAGTTCTTC.